A single T cell receptor beta chain is shown here with its context. The data belong to a study of blood T cell repertoires in COVID-19. Study background: Sites in the United States, Italy and Spain provided acute and convalescent COVID-19 samples.

CDR3 size: 13 residues. V gave up 7 bases and J gave up 4 bases, with 10 bases separating them. TCRdb keeps only in-frame clones here, not all; method: immunoSEQ multiplex PCR. The sample has about 200,000 clones; about nine tenths are singletons. Sample: peripheral blood. V usage is TRBV12-3 or TRBV12-4 and J usage is TRBJ1-4, with D maybe TRBD1 (6 bases). The sequence was collected from a woman in her forties or fifties with acute or convalescent COVID-19. Written as DNA, the CDR3 is TGTGCCAGCACGGACAGTTATAATGAAAAACTGTTTTTT. It specifies CASTDSYNEKLFF.